The rows below give T cell receptor beta chains drawn from one sample of a study of response to subunit inactivated influenza vaccine. Each CDR3 protein is one row after TCRdb ran MiXCR on the RT-PCR reads. This table holds 590,000 or so distinct CDR3 sequences, around 13% found once. The input for sequencing was PBMCs from blood, taken roughly 2 weeks before vaccination. Receptors originate from a man aged 50 to 60 who received an inactivated influenza vaccine. Each CDR3 is given with its conserved first and last residue. The D gene is left open where the match is weak.

D	V	J	CDR3
.	TRBV4-2	TRBJ2-7	CASSQVVLFGTKPFPYEQYF
TRBD2	TRBV7-2	TRBJ2-5	CASSPGTSGRGEETQYF
TRBD2	TRBV28	TRBJ2-7	CASSRTAGGLEQYF
.	TRBV6-2/TRBV6-3	TRBJ2-7	CASSLIPPGTLEGEQYF
.	TRBV6-2/TRBV6-3	TRBJ2-7	CASSLTLSSYEQYF
.	TRBV28	TRBJ1-5	CASSLGGPSRPQHF
.	TRBV20-1	TRBJ1-2	CSARGGGEHYGYTF
.	TRBV9	TRBJ2-5	CASSTSDQETQYF
.	TRBV11-2	TRBJ2-7	CASSITIQEYEQYF
.	TRBV4-3	TRBJ2-3	CASSQDLAGTDTQYF
.	TRBV6-5	TRBJ2-7	CASSYTRTGLGEQYF
TRBD1	TRBV4-1	TRBJ2-3	CASSQGWGQGVADTQYF
.	TRBV12-3/TRBV12-4	TRBJ2-7	CASSFWPSGYEQYF
TRBD1	TRBV5-1	TRBJ2-5	CASSFGDRQYQETQYF
TRBD2	TRBV12-3/TRBV12-4	TRBJ2-1	CASTPGGRLNEQFF
.	TRBV27	TRBJ2-7	CASSLSQASYEQYF
.	TRBV28	TRBJ2-5	CASSLDTQETQYF
.	TRBV12-3/TRBV12-4	TRBJ1-1	CASRDRTWNTEAFF
.	TRBV11-2	TRBJ2-3	CASSFLGPGGTDTQYF
.	TRBV6-1	TRBJ2-1	CASSVKSWVRDANYNEQFF
.	TRBV5-1	TRBJ1-2	CASSFDHGANYGYTF
TRBD2	TRBV20-1	TRBJ2-7	CSARDTAGDPKEQYF
TRBD2	TRBV5-1	TRBJ2-3	CASSGQSGGNTQYF
.	TRBV30	TRBJ2-4	CAWKDAGRVQYF
TRBD1	TRBV7-9	TRBJ1-1	CASSFATGATEAFF
TRBD2	TRBV6-5	TRBJ2-1	CASSSGTSGGYSF
.	TRBV2	TRBJ2-1	CASGDQIYNEQFF
.	TRBV6-5	TRBJ1-5	CASSSSRGRQPQHF
.	TRBV28	TRBJ1-6	CASSLRGGSGSPLHF
TRBD2	TRBV6-1	TRBJ2-1	CASSTGTSASNEQFF
TRBD1	TRBV20-1	TRBJ1-1	CSAAGQGASAFF
TRBD1	TRBV24-1	TRBJ1-5	CATSQTGGTGLWDDQPQHF
.	TRBV5-1	TRBJ2-7	CASSLGVAYEQYF
TRBD1	TRBV12-5	TRBJ1-4	CASGSPGTENEKLFF
TRBD2	TRBV6-4	TRBJ2-1	CASSDWASGRSYNEQFF
.	TRBV10-1	TRBJ1-1	CASSDLGGRAFF
.	TRBV24-1	TRBJ2-3	CATCSGSITDTQYF
TRBD2	TRBV15	TRBJ2-4	CATSREGGGQNIQYF
TRBD1	TRBV3-1	TRBJ1-1	CASSQGGLDRAKAEAFF
.	TRBV20-1	TRBJ1-1	CSALRRGINAEAFF